Shown below are 19 T cell receptor beta chains from a single sample sequenced in a study of T cell repertoires in cytomegalovirus infection. TCRdb re-called the reads through MiXCR, storing one row per CDR3 protein. This table has under 200,000 distinct CDR3 sequences, 28% appearing once. Sequencing used PBMCs. These receptor sequences come from a human donor in good health (CMV status not recorded). Some clones in this sample may be carry-over from other donors' samples.

This rearrangement joins TRBV12-3 or TRBV12-4 to TRBJ1-4; perhaps TRBD1 as D (5 bases). The CDR3 is made up of 16 amino acids. Deletions cut 3 bases from V and 3 bases from J, with 14 bases between. The chain's CDR3 is CASSLVGDQSNEKLFF. CDR3 DNA: TGTGCCAGCAGTTTGGTGGGGGACCAGTCTAATGAAAAACTGTTTTTT.

The chain links TRBV12-3 or TRBV12-4 to TRBJ2-1; D call uncertain. The CDR3 has 15 residues. Trimming left V 5 bases short and J 3 bases short, with 14 bases between. The CDR3 loop is CASSLPRAHYNEQFF. CDR3 sequence (DNA): TGTGCCAGCAGTCTCCCCCGAGCACACTACAATGAGCAGTTCTTC.

This chain connects TRBV7-2 to TRBJ1-1; no clear D gene. Germline V CDR1 and CDR2: SGHTA, FQGNSA. The CDR3 has 13 residues. The V and J ends lost 3 bases and 7 bases respectively, with 12 bases between them. CDR3 nucleotides: TGTGCCAGCAGCTTTAGTGTAGCTCTTGAAGCTTTCTTT. Translation gives CASSFSVALEAFF.

The table lists this clonotype with many counts. The chain uses TRBV12-3 or TRBV12-4 and TRBJ1-1; no definite D call. This CDR3 spans 15 amino acids. V lost 1 base and J 5 bases, leaving 14 bases between the germline ends. The DNA of the CDR3 is TGTGCCAGCAGTTTAGGCCGGGCCGGTAGGACTGAAGCTTTCTTT. Its protein product is CASSLGRAGRTEAFF.

The J gene is TRBJ1-2, the V gene TRBV6-1; D gene unclear. Trimming cost V 3 bases and J 5 bases, with 10 bases left between them. Germline CDR1 is MNHNS and CDR2 is SASEGT. The CDR3 contains 13 residues. The CDR3 loop reads CASSEAAGYGYTF. Here the CDR3 DNA reads TGTGCCAGCAGTGAGGCGGCTGGGTATGGCTACACCTTC.

At least ten counts were recorded for this clonotype. This rearrangement joins TRBV20-1 to TRBJ1-4; D not certain. V lost 0 bases, J lost 8 bases, and 25 bases lay in between. The length of the CDR3 is 18 residues. Per germline, CDR1 DFQATT and CDR2 SNEGSKA (reference sequence). In nucleotides, the CDR3 is TGCAGTGCTAGAGATCTTCTGGCGGAGGGATGGGGAAGGGAAAAACTGTTTTTT. Amino acid sequence: CSARDLLAEGWGREKLFF.

Concerning this clonotype itself: This may be a read error: a much more frequent sequence differs by one nucleotide. The V and J genes are TRBV7-2 and TRBJ2-5; D remains ambiguous. Trimming pared 2 bases from V and 9 bases from J, leaving 19 bases between. There are 15 residues in the CDR3. CDR1 is SGHTA and CDR2 is FQGNSA in the germline V gene. The CDR3 region is CASSLFDLTVEPQYF. The DNA for the CDR3 is TGTGCCAGCAGCTTATTCGACCTAACTGTGGAGCCCCAGTACTTC.

The chain's CDR3 is CASKSPPVTGNSPLHF. The CDR3 region has the DNA TGCGCCAGCAAGAGCCCCCCGGTAACGGGTAATTCACCCCTCCACTTT. The chain has TRBV23-1 and TRBJ1-6, with D unclear. TRBV23-1 is given ORF status, its function remaining uncertain. The CDR3 is 16 amino acids. With 7 bases removed from V and 6 bases from J, the gap between germline ends came to 19 bases.

CDR3 coding DNA: TGTGCCAGCAGAGATCAAGGGAACACTGAAGCTTTCTTT. This translates into CASRDQGNTEAFF. This chain connects TRBV2 to TRBJ1-1; no definite D call. This CDR3 has 13 amino acids. V lost 6 bases and J 1 base, leaving 9 bases between the germline ends. Looked up from germline, CDR1 is SNHLY and CDR2 is FYNNEI. The variable domain in full, with the rest retrieved from reference TRBV2 and TRBJ1-1, is EPEVTQTPSHQVTQMGQEVILRCVPISNHLYFYWYRQILGQKVEFLVSFYNNEISEKSEIFDDQFSVERPDGSNFTLKIRSTKLEDSAMYFCASRDQGNTEAFFGQGTRLTVV.

This clonotype has at least ten counts. V is TRBV7-2 and J is TRBJ1-4, with D tentatively TRBD1 (5 bases). This CDR3 contains 15 residues. In germline, CDR1 is SGHTA, CDR2 FQGNSA. V dropped 6 bases and J dropped 5 bases, with 16 bases sitting between them. The CDR3: CASSPPKGSNEKLFF. Written as DNA, the CDR3 is TGTGCCAGCAGTCCGCCCAAGGGGTCCAATGAAAAACTGTTTTTT.

The chain uses TRBV7-6 and TRBJ1-1; possible D gene TRBD1, 6 bases. This CDR3 region has 13 residues. V was trimmed by 4 bases and J by 3 bases, leaving 9 bases between them. Germline V gene lookup returns CDR1 SGHVS and CDR2 FNYEAQ. The CDR3 DNA sequence: TGTGCCAGCAGCTCAGGGGAGTACACTGAAGCTTTCTTT. Translation: CASSSGEYTEAFF. Together with reference TRBV7-6 and TRBJ1-1, the CDR3 gives the full variable domain: GAGVSQSPRYKVTKRGQDVALRCDPISGHVSLYWYRQALGQGPEFLTYFNYEAQQDKSGLPNDRFSAERPEGSISTLTIQRTEQRDSAMYRCASSSGEYTEAFFGQGTRLTVV.

At least ten counts were recorded for this clonotype. The gene calls are TRBV7-2 and TRBJ2-4, with D perhaps assigned TRBD1 or TRBD2 (5 bases each). Germline CDR1 SGHTA, CDR2 FQGNSA. V was shortened by 3 bases and J by 0 bases, with 12 bases between the two germline ends. CDR3 length equals 16 residues. Here the CDR3 reads CASSFAGTLAKNIQYF. The CDR3, as DNA: TGTGCCAGCAGCTTCGCCGGGACCTTAGCCAAAAACATTCAGTACTTC.

This clonotype was picked up a small number of times. J is TRBJ1-6 and V is TRBV7-9; TRBD1 matches at 10 bases. Germline assignment: CDR1 SEHNR and CDR2 FQNEAQ (reference sequence). J was trimmed by 10 bases and V by 1 base; bases with no gene match: 7. The CDR3 sequence is 16 residues long. CDR3 in amino acids: CASSLGGTGEGSPLHF. CDR3 sequence (DNA): TGTGCCAGCAGCTTAGGGGGGACAGGGGAAGGATCACCCCTCCACTTT.

The CDR3 spells CAITRTGVDTEAFF. In DNA form, the CDR3 reads TGTGCCATCACCAGAACAGGGGTGGATACTGAAGCTTTCTTT. The chain couples TRBV10-3 to TRBJ1-1, with TRBD1 matching 7 bases. Germline V lookup: CDR1 ENHRY, CDR2 SYGVKD. V trimming: 7 bases; J trimming: 5 bases; junction bases outside the gene matches: 10. There are 14 residues in the CDR3.

The V call is TRBV5-8, the J call TRBJ2-5; TRBD2 matches 10 bases. Trimming cost V 2 bases and J 2 bases; bases outside gene matches: 3. The CDR3 is made up of 15 amino acids. In germline, CDR1 is SGHTS, CDR2 YDEGEE. The CDR3, as DNA: TGTGCCAGCAGCTTTAGCGGGGGGACACAAGAGACCCAGTACTTC. The encoded protein is CASSFSGGTQETQYF.

This clonotype appeared a few times. The V gene is TRBV12-3 or TRBV12-4, the J gene TRBJ2-4; TRBD1 agrees at 7 bases. The CDR3 has 21 residues. J gave up 0 bases and V 2 bases, and 19 bases lay outside the gene matches. Here the CDR3 DNA reads TGTGCCAGCAGTTTAATAAGGTCGACAGGGTCAAGCCCTATAGCCAAAAACATTCAGTACTTC. Its protein is CASSLIRSTGSSPIAKNIQYF.

This clonotype was recorded a few times. The CDR3 DNA is TGTGCCAGCAGCTTAGGTATCACAGCCTATAATTCACCCCTCCACTTT. The encoded protein is CASSLGITAYNSPLHF. The V call is TRBV11-2, the J call TRBJ1-6; D not certain. The CDR3 extends over 16 amino acids. Looked up from germline, CDR1 is SGHAT and CDR2 is FQNNGV. Trimming took 1 base from V and 2 from J, leaving 9 bases between them.

Many counts were recorded for this clonotype. The CDR3 is CASSPENIQYF. The DNA of the CDR3 is TGTGCCAGCAGCCCAGAAAACATTCAGTACTTC. This chain connects TRBV7-2 to TRBJ2-4; the D is unclear. The germline gives CDR1 SGHTA, CDR2 FQGNSA. Trimming shortened V by 5 bases and J by 5 bases, and 4 bases separated the two germline ends. The CDR3 length is 11 residues.

The sample holds many counts of this clonotype. The genes are TRBV7-8 and TRBJ2-7, with TRBD1 identical over 7 bases. Germline V gene sequence: CDR1 SGHVS, CDR2 FQNEAQ. The CDR3 spans 14 residues. J lost 7 bases, V lost 1 base, and 7 bases had no gene match. The CDR3 DNA is TGTGCCAGCAGCTTAGTAAAAGGGGGCGATGAGCAGTACTTC. Amino acids: CASSLVKGGDEQYF.